This T cell receptor (beta chain) was obtained from a study of blood T cell repertoires in COVID-19. At the level of the study: The United States, Italy and Spain were the sources of the acute and convalescent COVID-19 samples. PBMCs, B-cell-depleted T cells, or T cells provided the cDNA or gDNA that made up the material.

Methods used by the authors: For nucleated cells, counts were estimated from reference gene primer amplification. Sequenced by immunoSEQ multiplex PCR; TCRdb stores in-frame clones only, minus some. That table gives V, J and clone size, and the DNA gave D and trimming. The sample shows approximately 160,000 clones, approximately 83% of them seen only once. V lost 1 base, J lost 0 bases, and 19 bases lay in between. Looked up from germline, CDR1 is MGHRA and CDR2 is YSYEKL. The CDR3 is 19 amino acids. The rearrangement joins TRBV4-1 to TRBJ1-3, with D tentatively TRBD1 (6 bases). What was sequenced was peripheral blood. The receptor was derived from a woman aged 55-69 years with acute or convalescent COVID-19. Written as DNA, the CDR3 is TGCGCCAGCAGCCAAGTAAGGGTGACAGGTGCATTCTCTGGAAACACCATATATTTT. This sequence encodes CASSQVRVTGAFSGNTIYF.